The table lists the clone carrying this TCR beta chain with a count of one. The antigen is not known. This entry comes from a study of PD-1 blockade in classical Hodgkin lymphoma. The CDR3 loop spans 17 amino acids. Whole-study findings and limits: Repertoire differences lack defined causes, possibly disease activity or prior therapy. Relative to healthy donors, newly diagnosed patients reportedly had lower baseline TCR diversity, which was reported as lower still in relapsed/refractory patients.

Generated by immunoSEQ multiplex PCR, the TCRdb table keeps only in-frame clones and is missing some. The table lists about 25,000 clones, about 90% of them singletons. Indicated time point: newly diagnosed, previously untreated cHL patient sample. Negative magnetic selection isolated CD4+ T cells from thawed PBMCs. PBMCs representing newly diagnosed, untreated classical Hodgkin lymphoma functioned as the comparison. The receptor was isolated from a human donor with classical Hodgkin lymphoma. The specimen sequenced was CD4+ T cells from blood. The rearrangement links TRBV21-1 to TRBJ2-1; TRBD2 is taken as the D call from the table, unchecked against the DNA. TRBV21-1 constitutes a pseudogene. The CDR3 DNA sequence: TGTGCCAGCAGCAAAAAAACCCCGACGGCGGGCAGGAATGAGCAGTTCTTC. Translated, it gives CASSKKTPTAGRNEQFF.